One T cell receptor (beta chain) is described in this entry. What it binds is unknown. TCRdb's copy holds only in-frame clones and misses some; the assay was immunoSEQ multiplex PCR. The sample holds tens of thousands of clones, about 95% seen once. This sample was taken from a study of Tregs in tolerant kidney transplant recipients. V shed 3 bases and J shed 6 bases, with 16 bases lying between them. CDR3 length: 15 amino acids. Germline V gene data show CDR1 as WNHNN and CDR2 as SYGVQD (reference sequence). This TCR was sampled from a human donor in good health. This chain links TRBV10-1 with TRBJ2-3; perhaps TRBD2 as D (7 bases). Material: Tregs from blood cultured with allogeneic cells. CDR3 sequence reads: CASSEVVGGRDTQYF. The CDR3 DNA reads TGCGCCAGCAGTGAAGTGGTGGGGGGGCGTGATACGCAGTATTTT.